The 30 T cell receptor beta chains presented below share a single source sample, sequenced in a study of shared clonotypes between healthy human individuals. Only in-frame clones appear in the TCRdb table, and some are missing; sequencing was by immunoSEQ multiplex PCR. Counted here are about 2,200,000 clones, just over 90% occurring once; the ten biggest clones make up over 1.5%. Cells designated naive CD8 were CD45RO-negative and were positively selected for CCR7, with terminally differentiated effector memory CD45RA+ cells excluded. The sequenced material came from naive CD8+ T cells from PBMCs. The origin of the receptors is a man between 18 and 35 years old in good health. Some clones in this sample may be carry-over from other donors' samples.

In DNA, the CDR3 is TGTGCCAGCAGTGAAGCCGGGTCGTGGGCCGAACGCACAGATACGCAGTATTTT. Encoded protein: CASSEAGSWAERTDTQYF. The V call is TRBV2, the J call TRBJ2-3; D ambiguous. Germline assignment: CDR1 SNHLY and CDR2 FYNNEI. Trimming took 0 bases from V and 1 from J, leaving 17 bases between them. CDR3 size: 18 residues.

The chain employs TRBV5-4 and TRBJ2-2; D gene ambiguous. The ends were cut back, 4 bases at V and 1 base at J, with 8 bases in the middle. The germline CDR1 and CDR2 sequences are SGHNT and YYREEE (reference sequence). The CDR3 covers 14 residues. Here the CDR3 reads CASSLDWNTGELFF. DNA of the CDR3: TGTGCCAGCAGCCTTGACTGGAACACCGGGGAGCTGTTTTTT.

The gene calls are TRBV4-1 and TRBJ2-7; possible D gene TRBD2, 6 bases. This CDR3 contains 13 residues. With 2 bases removed from V and 3 bases from J, the gap between germline ends came to 8 bases. Per germline, CDR1 MGHRA and CDR2 YSYEKL. CDR3 protein: CASSQPGDYEQYF. CDR3 sequence (DNA): TGCGCCAGCAGCCAACCGGGGGACTACGAGCAGTACTTC.

This clone appeared once. The V and J genes are TRBV6-5 and TRBJ1-2; D gene ambiguous. V dropped 6 bases and J dropped 4 bases, with 18 bases sitting between them. The length of the CDR3 is 15 residues. CDR1 and CDR2 (germline): MNHEY, SVGAGI. The DNA of the CDR3 is TGTGCCAGCAGCGATCCGACCGGCGGAACCTATGGCTACACCTTC. It is translated as CASSDPTGGTYGYTF.

As concerns this clone: At one end the junction does not follow the germline gene, possibly because of a read error. This sequence joins TRBV6-6 and TRBJ2-2, with D maybe TRBD1 (5 bases). The CDR3 extends over 15 amino acids. Germline V lookup: CDR1 MNHNY, CDR2 SVGAGI (reference sequence). In nucleotides, the CDR3 is TGTGCCAGCAGTTTTGGGGCCGTTACAGCCGGAGAGCTGTTTTTT. Its translation is CASSFGAVTAGELFF.

The chain links TRBV10-1 to TRBJ1-1; TRBD1 might be the D (5 bases). Germline loops: CDR1 WNHNN, CDR2 SYGVQD (reference sequence). This CDR3 comprises 15 residues. V dropped 3 bases and J dropped 0 bases, with 11 bases sitting between them. In DNA, the CDR3 is TGCGCCAGCAGTGATAATTCAGGGATGAACACTGAAGCTTTCTTT. Translation: CASSDNSGMNTEAFF.

This chain joins TRBV19 and TRBJ2-7; 10 nucleotides match TRBD1. This CDR3 region has 13 residues. The ends lost 8 bases at V and 2 bases at J; junction bases unmatched: 3. CDR1 is LNHDA and CDR2 is SQIVND in the germline V gene (reference sequence). The CDR3 sequence: CASGTGATYEQYF. As DNA, the CDR3 is TGTGCCAGTGGGACAGGGGCAACCTACGAGCAGTACTTC. Full variable domain (missing parts from reference TRBV19 and TRBJ2-7): DGGITQSPKYLFRKEGQNVTLSCEQNLNHDAMYWYRQDPGQGLRLIYYSQIVNDFQKGDIAEGYSVSREKKESFPLTVTSAQKNPTAFYLCASGTGATYEQYFGPGTRLTVT.

The chain recombines TRBV27 with TRBJ1-5, with D possibly matching TRBD1 (6 bases). CDR1 MNHEY and CDR2 SMNVEV come from the germline V gene (reference sequence). CDR3 length: 14 residues. Trimming left V 5 bases short and J 6 bases short, with 14 bases between. The CDR3 loop reads CASSDRSATQPQHF. The CDR3 coding sequence is TGTGCCAGCAGTGACAGGTCCGCCACTCAGCCCCAGCATTTT.

The rearrangement joins TRBV9 to TRBJ2-5; 8 nucleotides agree with TRBD1. Trimming cost V 3 bases and J 4 bases; bases outside gene matches: 8. Germline V gives CDR1 SGDLS, CDR2 YYNGEE. The CDR3 sequence is 15 residues long. The chain's CDR3 is CASSANQGARETQYF. The DNA of the CDR3 is TGTGCCAGCAGCGCAAACCAGGGGGCAAGAGAGACCCAGTACTTC.

The rearrangement uses TRBV28 and TRBJ1-1, with D tentatively TRBD1 (5 bases). In germline, CDR1 is MDHEN, CDR2 SYDVKM. There are 15 residues in the CDR3. V was clipped by 5 bases and J by 1 base, with 14 bases between them. This CDR3 reads CASSLRAIKNTEAFF. The DNA of the CDR3 is TGTGCCAGCAGTCTCAGGGCGATTAAGAACACTGAAGCTTTCTTT.

Concerning this clone: The sample holds other DNA sequences that translate to the same CDR3. V and J are TRBV19 and TRBJ1-1, with D possibly being TRBD1 (6 bases). Germline V gene data show CDR1 as LNHDA and CDR2 as SQIVND (reference sequence). This CDR3 is 14 amino acids long. V shed 1 base and J shed 6 bases, with 12 bases lying between them. The CDR3 protein is CASSIGRGGPEAFF. CDR3 coding DNA: TGTGCCAGTAGTATAGGTAGGGGGGGGCCTGAAGCTTTCTTT.

This rearrangement joins TRBV6-5 to TRBJ1-1; 11 bases align to TRBD1. The length of the CDR3 is 14 residues. The germline V gene encodes CDR1 MNHEY and CDR2 SVGAGI. Germline trimming cut 5 bases from V and 4 bases from J; bases unmatched to any gene: 3. The CDR3 here is CASSIGQGATEAFF. The CDR3 region has the DNA TGTGCCAGCAGTATTGGACAGGGGGCCACTGAAGCTTTCTTT.

This chain uses TRBV7-9 with TRBJ1-2; 8 nucleotides align to TRBD1. Germline lookup yields CDR1 SEHNR and CDR2 FQNEAQ (reference sequence). The junction had 6 bases not matched to a gene; V was cut back by 4 bases and J by 5 bases. CDR3 length: 14 residues. CDR3 region: CASSSGQGWYGYTF. The CDR3 DNA reads TGTGCCAGCAGCTCAGGACAGGGTTGGTATGGCTACACCTTC.

The gene calls are TRBV28 and TRBJ2-7; TRBD2 agrees at 9 bases. Germline CDR1 MDHEN, CDR2 SYDVKM. The CDR3 is 14 residues long. Trimming at V came to 6 bases and at J to 6 bases, leaving 9 bases not matched to a gene. The CDR3 DNA sequence: TGTGCCAGCAGCCCCTGGCGGGAGGGCCCCGAGCAGTACTTC. It translates to CASSPWREGPEQYF.

This clone has only one observation. The chain combines TRBV4-3 with TRBJ2-2, with D tentatively TRBD1 (5 bases). The V and J ends lost 6 bases and 1 base respectively, with 18 bases between them. The CDR3 is 17 amino acids. The V gene's germline CDR1 is LGHNA and CDR2 YSLEER. The CDR3 DNA is TGCGCCAGCAGGTTATCTCCCAACAGGTTGAACACCGGGGAGCTGTTTTTT. Its protein product is CASRLSPNRLNTGELFF.

V gene TRBV4-1 combines with J gene TRBJ2-7; maybe TRBD2 (6 bases). The CDR3 spans 13 residues. Germline V gives CDR1 MGHRA, CDR2 YSYEKL. V lost 3 bases to trimming and J lost 4 bases, with 10 bases between them. The CDR3 DNA sequence: TGCGCCAGCAGCCATAAACTAGCATACGAGCAGTACTTC. This codes for CASSHKLAYEQYF.

V usage is TRBV7-8 and J usage is TRBJ2-1, with D possibly TRBD1 on 6 matching bases. This CDR3 is 17 amino acids long. The germline V gene has CDR1 SGHVS and CDR2 FQNEAQ. V was trimmed by 5 bases and J by 2 bases, leaving 19 bases between them. CDR3 amino acids: CASSPTRGLWTYNEQFF. The CDR3 coding sequence is TGTGCCAGCAGCCCGACCAGGGGTCTGTGGACCTACAATGAGCAGTTCTTC.

The chain carries TRBV2 and TRBJ1-1; D is ambiguous. The germline CDR1 and CDR2 sequences are SNHLY and FYNNEI. This CDR3 contains 16 residues. V lost 4 bases and J lost 0, with 15 bases in between. CDR3 residues: CASSGQKQLMNTEAFF. The DNA for the CDR3 is TGTGCCAGCAGTGGGCAAAAACAGCTCATGAACACTGAAGCTTTCTTT.

CDR3 residues: CASSTGTGGTGELFF. The DNA for the CDR3 is TGTGCCAGCAGCACAGGGACAGGGGGGACCGGGGAGCTGTTTTTT. The chain couples TRBV7-8 to TRBJ2-2; 11 bases align to TRBD1. The germline V gene encodes CDR1 SGHVS and CDR2 FQNEAQ. The CDR3 spans 15 residues. V shed 5 bases and J 5 bases; nucleotides not matched to a gene: 4. Variable domain in full (rest from reference TRBV7-8 and TRBJ2-2): GAGVSQSPRYKVAKRGQDVALRCDPISGHVSLFWYQQALGQGPEFLTYFQNEAQLDKSGLPSDRFFAERPEGSVSTLKIQRTQQEDSAVYLCASSTGTGGTGELFFGEGSRLTVL.

The chain uses TRBV7-9 and TRBJ2-1; 9 nucleotides agree with TRBD2. This CDR3 is 16 amino acids long. Germline V lookup: CDR1 SEHNR, CDR2 FQNEAQ (reference sequence). The trim removed 5 bases at V and 5 bases at J, leaving 10 bases unmatched. CDR3 residues: CASSVWGREGDNEQFF. The CDR3 DNA reads TGTGCCAGCAGCGTATGGGGGCGGGAGGGAGACAATGAGCAGTTCTTC.

The chain couples TRBV7-9 to TRBJ2-7; TRBD2 matches 7 bases. The CDR3 sequence is 15 residues long. Germline CDR1 SEHNR, CDR2 FQNEAQ (reference sequence). The junction had 10 bases not matched to a gene; V was cut back by 5 bases and J by 3 bases. CDR3 protein: CASSRDPGLDYEQYF. The CDR3 DNA reads TGTGCCAGCAGCCGAGATCCCGGACTAGACTACGAGCAGTACTTC.

This chain uses TRBV6-5 with TRBJ2-7; TRBD1 matches at 8 bases. Germline values: CDR1 MNHEY, CDR2 SVGAGI. Trimming removed 8 bases from V and 3 bases from J; junction bases left unmatched: 6. CDR3 length: 13 residues. The CDR3 DNA sequence: TGTGCCAGCGGGGGACAGGCAAACTACGAGCAGTACTTC. This codes for CASGGQANYEQYF.

V is TRBV15 and J is TRBJ2-2, with D perhaps matching TRBD1 (6 bases). Trimming removed 2 bases at V and 0 bases at J, with 10 bases between. CDR3 size: 16 residues. The V gene's germline CDR1 is LNHNV and CDR2 YYDKDF (reference sequence). DNA of the CDR3: TGTGCCACCAGCAGAATGGACAGTTCGAACACCGGGGAGCTGTTTTTT. As protein: CATSRMDSSNTGELFF.

The chain has TRBV9 and TRBJ2-2; 12 positions match TRBD2. The V gene end was trimmed by 0 bases and the J gene end by 1 base; junction bases not matched to a gene: 7. This CDR3 contains 19 residues. Germline V CDR1 and CDR2: SGDLS, YYNGEE. Written as DNA, the CDR3 is TGTGCCAGCAGCGTAGATCCGGGACTAGCGGGCGGGAACACCGGGGAGCTGTTTTTT. It is translated as CASSVDPGLAGGNTGELFF.

This clone was recorded only once. The V and J genes are TRBV29-1 and TRBJ1-1, with D perhaps matching TRBD1 (5 bases). The CDR3 extends over 13 amino acids. CDR1 and CDR2 (germline): SQVTM, ANQGSEA. The germline V and J ends were trimmed by 3 bases and 1 base, with 9 bases remaining between them. The DNA of the CDR3 is TGCAGCGTTGACGACAGTCAGAACACTGAAGCTTTCTTT. Its translation: CSVDDSQNTEAFF.

The chain recombines TRBV27 with TRBJ1-4; D ambiguous. V gave up 4 bases and J gave up 7 bases, with 16 bases separating them. CDR1 MNHEY and CDR2 SMNVEV come from the germline V gene (reference sequence). The CDR3 is 15 residues long. The CDR3 reads CASSYTRGLGEKLFF. CDR3 coding DNA: TGTGCCAGCAGTTATACCCGAGGGCTCGGTGAAAAACTGTTTTTT.

Here the CDR3 reads CASSPTGQQPQHF. The CDR3 DNA reads TGTGCCAGTAGTCCCACAGGGCAACAGCCCCAGCATTTT. The chain carries TRBV19 and TRBJ1-5; D might be TRBD1 (6 bases). V lost 5 bases and J lost 7, with 12 bases in between. Germline V CDR1 and CDR2: LNHDA, SQIVND (reference sequence). There are 13 residues in the CDR3.

This clone showed up just once. V is TRBV18 and J is TRBJ2-7, with D possibly being TRBD1 or TRBD2 (5 bases each). Germline assignment: CDR1 KGHSH and CDR2 LQKENI. The ends were cut back, 1 base at V and 4 bases at J, with 11 bases in the middle. CDR3 size: 14 residues. Here the CDR3 reads CASSPRDGGYEQYF. The CDR3 DNA reads TGTGCCAGCTCACCACGGGATGGGGGTTACGAGCAGTACTTC.

This clone was counted between two and nine times. V and J are TRBV19 and TRBJ1-2; D is possibly TRBD1 (5 bases). Germline CDR1 is LNHDA and CDR2 is SQIVND (reference sequence). The CDR3 length is 12 residues. Trimming removed 9 bases from V and 5 bases from J, with 13 bases in between. DNA of the CDR3: TGTGCCAGCAACTCAGGGTGGTATGGCTACACCTTC. The encoded protein is CASNSGWYGYTF.

The chain employs TRBV5-1 and TRBJ2-7; TRBD1 agrees at 8 bases. V was clipped by 4 bases and J by 6 bases; unmatched bases: 3. This CDR3 comprises 12 residues. The germline V gene encodes CDR1 SGHRS and CDR2 YFSETQ. The CDR3, as DNA: TGCGCCAGCAGCGAAGGACAGGGCGAGCAGTACTTC. This gives the protein CASSEGQGEQYF.